This record concerns one TCR beta chain sequence. The CDR3 extends over 15 amino acids. The trim removed 8 bases at V and 2 bases at J, leaving 8 bases unmatched. Germline-derived CDR1 and CDR2 are MNHEY and SVGEGT. The source of the sample is a study of early T cells in non-severe SARS-CoV-2 infection. About the study: Unsorted whole-blood RNA was sequenced in bulk, leaving chains unpaired.

TCRdb passed the 5' RACE reads through MiXCR, listing each CDR3 protein once. The sample comprises approximately 69,000 distinct CDR3 sequences, roughly 10% of which are singletons, and 5.5% to 6% rests with the top ten. The clonotype originates from an adult who was a healthcare worker with PCR-confirmed SARS-CoV-2 infection or an uninfected control (not recorded which). This material consisted of whole blood, taken at baseline. The rearrangement uses TRBV6-2 or TRBV6-3 and TRBJ1-5; TRBD1 agrees at 8 bases. For the CDR3, the DNA is TGTGCCAGCGTACTTGAGACAGGGGGCAATCAGCCCCAGCATTTT. It is translated as CASVLETGGNQPQHF.